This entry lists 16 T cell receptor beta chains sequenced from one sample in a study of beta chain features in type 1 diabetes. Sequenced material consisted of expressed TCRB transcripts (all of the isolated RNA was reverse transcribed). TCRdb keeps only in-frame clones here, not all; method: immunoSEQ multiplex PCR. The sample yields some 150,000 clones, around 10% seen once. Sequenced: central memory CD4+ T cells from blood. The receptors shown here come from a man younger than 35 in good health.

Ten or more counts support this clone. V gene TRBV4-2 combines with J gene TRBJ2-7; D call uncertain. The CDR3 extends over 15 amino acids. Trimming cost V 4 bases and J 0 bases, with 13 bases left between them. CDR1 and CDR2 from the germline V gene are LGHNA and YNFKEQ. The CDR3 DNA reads TGTGCCAGCAGCCTACAGTCTACGAGCTCCTACGAGCAGTACTTC. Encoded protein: CASSLQSTSSYEQYF.

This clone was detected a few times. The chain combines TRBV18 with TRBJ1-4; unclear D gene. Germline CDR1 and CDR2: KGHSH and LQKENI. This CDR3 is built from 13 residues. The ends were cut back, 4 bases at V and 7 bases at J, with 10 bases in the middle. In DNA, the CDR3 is TGTGCCAGCTCACGCACTGACGGTGAAAAACTGTTTTTT. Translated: CASSRTDGEKLFF.

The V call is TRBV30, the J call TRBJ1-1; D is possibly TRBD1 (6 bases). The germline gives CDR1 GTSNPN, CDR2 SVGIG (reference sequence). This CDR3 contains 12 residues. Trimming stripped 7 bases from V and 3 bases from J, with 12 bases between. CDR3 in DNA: TGTGCCTCCCAAAGGGGGGACACTGAAGCTTTCTTT. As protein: CASQRGDTEAFF.

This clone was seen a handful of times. CDR3 coding DNA: TGTGCCAGCAGTTCAGGCGATTCTAGGAACATTCAGTACTTC. This translates into CASSSGDSRNIQYF. This chain joins TRBV6-6 and TRBJ2-4; no reliable D call. Germline V gene data show CDR1 as MNHNY and CDR2 as SVGAGI (reference sequence). The ends were cut back, 4 bases at V and 7 bases at J, with 14 bases in the middle. The CDR3 length is 14 residues.

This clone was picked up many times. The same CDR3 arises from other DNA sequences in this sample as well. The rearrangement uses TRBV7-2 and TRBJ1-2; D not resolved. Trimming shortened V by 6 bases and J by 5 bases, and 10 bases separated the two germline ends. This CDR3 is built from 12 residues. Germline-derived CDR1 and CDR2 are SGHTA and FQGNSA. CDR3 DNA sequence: TGTGCCAGCAGTTCACCAGGATATGGCTACACCTTC. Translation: CASSSPGYGYTF. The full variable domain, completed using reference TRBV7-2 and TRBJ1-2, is GAGVSQSPSNKVTEKGKDVELRCDPISGHTALYWYRQSLGQGLEFLIYFQGNSAPDKSGLPSDRFSAERTGGSVSTLTIQRTQQEDSAVYLCASSSPGYGYTFGSGTRLTVV.

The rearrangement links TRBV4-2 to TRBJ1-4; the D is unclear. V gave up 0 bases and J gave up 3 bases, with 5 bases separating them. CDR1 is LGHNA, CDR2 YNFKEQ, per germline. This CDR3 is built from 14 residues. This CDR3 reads CASSQELANEKLFF. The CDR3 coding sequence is TGTGCCAGCAGCCAAGAGTTGGCTAATGAAAAACTGTTTTTT.

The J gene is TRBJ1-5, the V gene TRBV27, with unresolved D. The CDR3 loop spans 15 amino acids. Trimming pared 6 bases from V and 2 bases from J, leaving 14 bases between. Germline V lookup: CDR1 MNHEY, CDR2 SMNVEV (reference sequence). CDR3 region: CASRDRDNGNQPQHF. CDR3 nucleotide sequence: TGTGCCAGCAGGGATCGGGATAATGGCAATCAGCCCCAGCATTTT.

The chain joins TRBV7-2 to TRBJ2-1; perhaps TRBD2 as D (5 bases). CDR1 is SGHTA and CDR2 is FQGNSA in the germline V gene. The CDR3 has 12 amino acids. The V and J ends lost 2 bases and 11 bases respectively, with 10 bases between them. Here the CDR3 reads CASSLPGEKQFF. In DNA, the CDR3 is TGTGCCAGCAGCTTACCCGGGGAAAAGCAGTTCTTC.

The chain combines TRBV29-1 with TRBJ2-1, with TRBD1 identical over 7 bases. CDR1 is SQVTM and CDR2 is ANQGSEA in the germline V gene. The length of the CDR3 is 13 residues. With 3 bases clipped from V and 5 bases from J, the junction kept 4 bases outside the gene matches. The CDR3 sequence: CSVEGDSNNEQFF. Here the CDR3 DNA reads TGCAGCGTTGAGGGGGACAGCAACAATGAGCAGTTCTTC.

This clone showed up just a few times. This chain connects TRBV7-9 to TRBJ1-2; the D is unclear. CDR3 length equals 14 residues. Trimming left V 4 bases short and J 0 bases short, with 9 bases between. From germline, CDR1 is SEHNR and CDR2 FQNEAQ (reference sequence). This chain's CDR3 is CASSYWQTNYGYTF. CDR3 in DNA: TGTGCCAGCAGCTATTGGCAGACTAACTATGGCTACACCTTC. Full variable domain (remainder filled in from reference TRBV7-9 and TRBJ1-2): DTGVSQNPRHKITKRGQNVTFRCDPISEHNRLYWYRQTLGQGPEFLTYFQNEAQLEKSRLLSDRFSAERPKGSFSTLEIQRTEQGDSAMYLCASSYWQTNYGYTFGSGTRLTVV.

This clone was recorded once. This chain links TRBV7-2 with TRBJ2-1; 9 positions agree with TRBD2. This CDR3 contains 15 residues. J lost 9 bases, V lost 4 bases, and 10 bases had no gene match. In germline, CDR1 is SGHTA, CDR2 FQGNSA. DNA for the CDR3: TGTGCCAGCAGCTCCACCGGGACTAGCTCCGGTGAGCAGTTCTTC. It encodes CASSSTGTSSGEQFF.

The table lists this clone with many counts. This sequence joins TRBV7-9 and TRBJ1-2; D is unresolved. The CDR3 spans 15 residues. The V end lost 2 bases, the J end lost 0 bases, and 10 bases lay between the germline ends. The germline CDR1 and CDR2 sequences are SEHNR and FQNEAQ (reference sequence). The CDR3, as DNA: TGTGCCAGCAGCTTACAGAGCCAAGCTAACTATGGCTACACCTTC. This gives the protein CASSLQSQANYGYTF.

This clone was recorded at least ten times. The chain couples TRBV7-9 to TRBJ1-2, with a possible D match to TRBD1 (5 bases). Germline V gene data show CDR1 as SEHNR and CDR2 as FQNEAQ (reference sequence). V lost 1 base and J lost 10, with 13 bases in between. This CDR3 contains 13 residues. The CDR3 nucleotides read TGTGCCAGCAGCTTAGTAACAGGCCGGTTCTACACCTTC. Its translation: CASSLVTGRFYTF.

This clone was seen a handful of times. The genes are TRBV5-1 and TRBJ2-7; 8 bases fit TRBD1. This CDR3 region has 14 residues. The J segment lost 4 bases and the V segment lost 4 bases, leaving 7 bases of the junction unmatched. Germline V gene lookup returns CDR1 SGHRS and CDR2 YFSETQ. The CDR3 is CASSKPGQEYEQYF. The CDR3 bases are TGCGCCAGCAGCAAGCCGGGACAGGAGTACGAGCAGTACTTC. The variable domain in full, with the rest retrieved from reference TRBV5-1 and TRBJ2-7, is KAGVTQTPRYLIKTRGQQVTLSCSPISGHRSVSWYQQTPGQGLQFLFEYFSETQRNKGNFPGRFSGRQFSNSRSEMNVSTLELGDSALYLCASSKPGQEYEQYFGPGTRLTVT.

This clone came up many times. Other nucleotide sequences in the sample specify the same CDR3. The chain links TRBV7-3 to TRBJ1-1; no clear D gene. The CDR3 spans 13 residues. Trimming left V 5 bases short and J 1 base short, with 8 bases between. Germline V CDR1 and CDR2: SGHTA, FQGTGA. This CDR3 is CASSIQENTEAFF. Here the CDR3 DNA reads TGTGCCAGCAGCATCCAAGAGAACACTGAAGCTTTCTTT.

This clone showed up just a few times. The DNA of the CDR3 is TGTGCCAGCAGCCCGCAGACTAGCGGGGTGACCTACGAGCAGTACTTC. This codes for CASSPQTSGVTYEQYF. This chain connects TRBV7-9 to TRBJ2-7; 11 bases map to TRBD2. In germline, CDR1 is SEHNR, CDR2 FQNEAQ (reference sequence). This CDR3 is 16 amino acids long. V shed 5 bases, J shed 2 bases, and the junction held 8 bases outside the gene matches.